The 20 T cell receptor beta chains below all came from one sample that was sequenced in a study of neurological immune-mediated disorders. Specified time point: longitudinal time-point 2. TCRdb used MiXCR to reprocess the 5' RACE reads, holding one entry per CDR3 protein. The sample carries 70,000 to 95,000 distinct CDR3 sequences, around 14% recorded once. Sequenced: PBMCs. The receptors were gathered from a female donor with HTLV-1-associated myelopathy (HAM/TSP).

This clonotype appeared many times. This chain connects TRBV7-2 to TRBJ1-1; D is unclear. Germline V CDR1 and CDR2: SGHTA, FQGNSA. CDR3 length equals 12 residues. Trimming took off 3 bases at V and 7 bases at J, with 9 bases between the two ends. CDR3 bases: TGTGCCAGCAGCTTGGAGGTTGGTGAAGCTTTCTTT. Its translation is CASSLEVGEAFF.

This clonotype was observed at least ten times. The J gene is TRBJ1-6, the V gene TRBV4-1; the D gene is possibly TRBD1 (6 bases). The V gene's germline CDR1 is MGHRA and CDR2 YSYEKL. V lost 0 bases, J lost 0 bases, and 9 bases lay in between. The CDR3 has 17 amino acids. Written as DNA, the CDR3 is TGCGCCAGCAGCCAAGACACAGGGAGCTCCTATAATTCACCCCTCCACTTT. Translation gives CASSQDTGSSYNSPLHF.

This clonotype came up many times. V and J are TRBV28 and TRBJ2-7; 13 positions match TRBD2. The trim removed 4 bases at V and 6 bases at J, leaving 18 bases unmatched. The CDR3 consists of 19 residues. Germline V gives CDR1 MDHEN, CDR2 SYDVKM. The CDR3 region is CASSSGFSVRLAGGSEQYF. Here the CDR3 DNA reads TGTGCCAGCAGTTCCGGCTTTAGTGTGAGACTAGCGGGGGGCTCCGAGCAGTACTTC.

This clonotype was counted many times. This chain connects TRBV18 to TRBJ2-7; 7 bases line up with TRBD2. V trimming: 5 bases; J trimming: 5 bases; junction bases outside the gene matches: 15. This CDR3 has 16 amino acids. From germline, CDR1 is KGHSH and CDR2 LQKENI. The CDR3: CASSAVRDYRIDEQYF. CDR3 DNA: TGTGCCAGCTCAGCCGTTCGGGACTACCGGATTGACGAGCAGTACTTC. The full variable domain, its missing parts supplied by reference TRBV18 and TRBJ2-7, is NAGVMQNPRHLVRRRGQEARLRCSPMKGHSHVYWYRQLPEEGLKFMVYLQKENIIDESGMPKERFSAEFPKEGPSILRIQQVVRGDSAAYFCASSAVRDYRIDEQYFGPGTRLTVT.

This clonotype occurred many times. The CDR3 sequence: CATSDTGQLYEQYF. The CDR3 region has the DNA TGTGCCACCAGTGATACAGGACAGCTCTACGAGCAGTACTTC. The chain has TRBV24-1 and TRBJ2-7; D is possibly TRBD1 (6 bases). The V and J ends lost 3 bases and 3 bases respectively, with 11 bases between them. The CDR3 runs 14 residues. Germline CDR1 is KGHDR and CDR2 is SFDVKD.

This clonotype appeared many times. The DNA of the CDR3 is TGTGCCAGCAGCGAATGGAGAGGGGATAGGAATGAGCAGTTCTTC. Translating it yields CASSEWRGDRNEQFF. The chain recombines TRBV3-1 with TRBJ2-1; tentatively, D is TRBD1 or TRBD2 (5 bases each). This CDR3 region has 15 residues. The germline V gene has CDR1 LGHDT and CDR2 YNNKEL (reference sequence). V was cut by 5 bases and J by 7 bases, with 18 bases left in between.

The V and J genes are TRBV7-2 and TRBJ2-2; 11 bases map to TRBD2. The germline CDR1 and CDR2 sequences are SGHTA and FQGNSA. J lost 4 bases, V lost 7 bases, and 11 bases had no gene match. The CDR3 has 17 residues. The CDR3 DNA sequence: TGTGCCAGCAAAAGAACTAGCGGGGGACTCGGCACCGGGGAGCTGTTTTTT. Residues: CASKRTSGGLGTGELFF.

To note about this clonotype: At one boundary the junction diverges from the germline segment, which might be a read error. This chain joins TRBV28 and TRBJ1-2; no firm D call. The CDR3 covers 15 residues. Germline V gene lookup returns CDR1 MDHEN and CDR2 SYDVKM. The CDR3 region is CVSSFGPLRHYGYTF. Written as DNA, the CDR3 is TGTGTCAGCAGTTTTGGACCTCTAAGACACTATGGCTACACCTTC.

This clonotype was detected many times. V is TRBV20-1 and J is TRBJ2-3; 11 bases line up with TRBD2. Per germline, CDR1 DFQATT and CDR2 SNEGSKA (reference sequence). V shed 4 bases, J shed 2 bases, and the junction held 5 bases outside the gene matches. The CDR3 is made up of 15 amino acids. The CDR3 DNA is TGCAGTGCTACCACGACTAGCGGGGTCACAGATACGCAGTATTTT. Its translation is CSATTTSGVTDTQYF.

This clonotype is a singleton in its sample. The CDR3 nucleotides read TGTGCCAGCAGCCCACAGGTCGCAGAGGTCTACAATGAGCAGTTCTTC. This translates into CASSPQVAEVYNEQFF. The chain has TRBV7-9 and TRBJ2-1, with a possible D match to TRBD1 (5 bases). The V end was cut by 5 bases, the J end by 3 bases, with 17 bases between. Germline loops: CDR1 SEHNR, CDR2 FQNEAQ (reference sequence). CDR3 length equals 16 residues.

Ten or more counts support this clonotype. The gene calls are TRBV5-1 and TRBJ2-3; 9 nucleotides line up with TRBD1. The CDR3 spans 14 residues. The germline gives CDR1 SGHRS, CDR2 YFSETQ. The ends lost 0 bases at V and 4 bases at J; junction bases unmatched: 0. The CDR3 protein is CASSLDRGPDTQYF. The CDR3 bases are TGCGCCAGCAGCTTGGACAGGGGGCCAGATACGCAGTATTTT.

About this clonotype itself: No conserved phenylalanine or tryptophan ends this CDR3, so it is likely a read error. The DNA is left out, because the CDR3 cannot be placed on it with certainty; the CDR3 is given as TCRdb lists it. The genes are TRBV7-9 and TRBJ2-7; TRBD1 is taken as the D call from the table, unchecked against the DNA. The CDR3 sequence runs 13 residues, both termini included. Germline V gene sequence: CDR1 SEHNR, CDR2 FQNEAQ (reference sequence). CDR3 sequence: CASSFTGDYEQYL.

V gene TRBV5-1 combines with J gene TRBJ2-7; no clear D. Trimming removed 1 base from V and 4 bases from J, with 9 bases in between. The CDR3 is 13 amino acids. Per the germline V gene, CDR1 is SGHRS and CDR2 is YFSETQ. The CDR3 region has the DNA TGCGCCAGCAGCTTGAATACAGAGTACGAGCAGTACTTC. It specifies CASSLNTEYEQYF. Combining the CDR3 with reference TRBV5-1 and TRBJ2-7 gives the whole variable domain KAGVTQTPRYLIKTRGQQVTLSCSPISGHRSVSWYQQTPGQGLQFLFEYFSETQRNKGNFPGRFSGRQFSNSRSEMNVSTLELGDSALYLCASSLNTEYEQYFGPGTRLTVT.

This clonotype was detected many times. The gene calls are TRBV5-1 and TRBJ2-1; the match to TRBD2 covers 9 bases. The CDR3 has 14 residues. Unmatched junction bases numbered 2, after V lost 5 bases and J lost 2 bases. CDR1 is SGHRS and CDR2 is YFSETQ in the germline V gene. This chain's CDR3 is CASSAGGAYNEQFF. Written as DNA, the CDR3 is TGCGCCAGCAGTGCGGGGGGGGCCTACAATGAGCAGTTCTTC. The full variable domain, in which reference TRBV5-1 and TRBJ2-1 provide the parts outside the CDR3, is KAGVTQTPRYLIKTRGQQVTLSCSPISGHRSVSWYQQTPGQGLQFLFEYFSETQRNKGNFPGRFSGRQFSNSRSEMNVSTLELGDSALYLCASSAGGAYNEQFFGPGTRLTVL.

This clonotype was counted many times. This rearrangement joins TRBV4-1 to TRBJ1-1; possibly TRBD1 for D (5 bases). CDR1 MGHRA and CDR2 YSYEKL come from the germline V gene. V was cut by 1 base and J by 2 bases, with 8 bases left in between. The length of the CDR3 is 14 residues. The CDR3 DNA reads as TGCGCCAGCAGCCAAGGGGGGGGAAACACTGAAGCTTTCTTT. Translation: CASSQGGGNTEAFF.

This clonotype has ten or more counts. This sequence joins TRBV5-6 and TRBJ2-7; tentatively, D is TRBD1 or TRBD2 (5 bases each). CDR1 is SGHDT, CDR2 YYEEEE, per germline. Trimming removed 0 bases at V and 5 bases at J, with 15 bases between. This CDR3 comprises 15 residues. The CDR3 loop is CASSLVGPLVHEQYF. As DNA, the CDR3 is TGTGCCAGCAGCTTGGTGGGACCTCTAGTCCACGAGCAGTACTTC.

The DNA for the CDR3 is TGTGCCAGAGTAAGACAGCCCCAGCATTTT. This codes for CARVRQPQHF. This chain links TRBV28 with TRBJ1-5; D gene uncertain. The V gene's germline CDR1 is MDHEN and CDR2 SYDVKM. The V end was cut by 9 bases, the J end by 7 bases, with 7 bases between. There are 10 residues in the CDR3. Combining the CDR3 with reference TRBV28 and TRBJ1-5 gives the whole variable domain DVKVTQSSRYLVKRTGEKVFLECVQDMDHENMFWYRQDPGLGLRLIYFSYDVKMKEKGDIPEGYSVSREKKERFSLILESASTNQTSMYLCARVRQPQHFGDGTRLSIL.

There are a few counts of this clonotype. This could be a read error, since a much larger clone is one nucleotide away. The chain joins TRBV12-3 or TRBV12-4 to TRBJ2-2, with unresolved D. V lost 3 bases and J lost 6, with 2 bases in between. This CDR3 contains 11 residues. DNA for the CDR3: TGTGCCAGCAGTTTCCCCGGGGAGCTGTTTTTT. Translating it yields CASSFPGELFF.

This clonotype has at least ten counts. The V gene is TRBV11-2, the J gene TRBJ1-4, with D perhaps matching TRBD1 (6 bases). The V end was cut by 3 bases, the J end by 2 bases, with 7 bases between. The CDR3 contains 14 residues. Germline V gives CDR1 SGHAT, CDR2 FQNNGV. The DNA of the CDR3 is TGTGCCAGCAGCTTTGGACAGACTAATGAAAAACTGTTTTTT. It specifies CASSFGQTNEKLFF.

This clonotype was seen many times. The chain uses TRBV5-1 and TRBJ1-2, with D uncertain. CDR1 SGHRS and CDR2 YFSETQ come from the germline V gene. The CDR3 is 13 residues long. V was pared by 2 bases and J by 8 bases, with 13 bases between. The CDR3 DNA follows: TGCGCCAGCAGCTTTCGGGGATCGGAAGGCTACACCTTC. This gives the protein CASSFRGSEGYTF. The full variable domain, its missing parts supplied by reference TRBV5-1 and TRBJ1-2, is KAGVTQTPRYLIKTRGQQVTLSCSPISGHRSVSWYQQTPGQGLQFLFEYFSETQRNKGNFPGRFSGRQFSNSRSEMNVSTLELGDSALYLCASSFRGSEGYTFGSGTRLTVV.